The present T cell receptor beta chain was sequenced within a study of blood T cell repertoires in COVID-19. Original processing methods: Reference gene primer amplification gave estimated nucleated cell counts. Some clones are missing from TCRdb's copy, which holds only in-frame ones; the method was immunoSEQ multiplex PCR. V and J calls and clone size come straight from that table; D and trimming were deduced from the DNA. The profile shows 280,000 or so clones, 65% to 90% of them singletons. The source material was peripheral blood. The receptor comes from a human donor in a cohort sampled during active COVID-19.

CDR3 nucleotide sequence: TGTGCCAGCAGCTTAGCGTGGTTAGTAGGGGGATACAATGAGCAGTTCTTC. It encodes CASSLAWLVGGYNEQFF. J is TRBJ2-1 and V is TRBV7-2; possibly TRBD1 for D (6 bases). There are 17 residues in the CDR3. The V gene lost 0 bases and the J gene lost 4 bases, with 16 bases spanning the gap. Germline V lookup: CDR1 SGHTA, CDR2 FQGNSA.